The 6 T cell receptor beta chains below come from one sample, sequenced in a study of cytomegalovirus exposure and HLA in healthy donors. PCR primers comprised 60 Vbeta and 13 Jbeta primers. The table came from immunoSEQ multiplex PCR; TCRdb's copy has only in-frame clones and leaves some out. The table lists some 130,000 clones, about two thirds of them singletons, with roughly 2.7% in the top ten. Sequencing was carried out using PBMCs. The receptors shown here come from a woman in her sixties in good health and CMV-seropositive.

The genes are TRBV19 and TRBJ2-5; TRBD2 matches 11 bases. The CDR3 contains 16 residues. V shed 5 bases, J shed 2 bases, and the junction held 7 bases outside the gene matches. Germline V CDR1 and CDR2: LNHDA, SQIVND (reference sequence). The CDR3 sequence is CASSFLWTSGQETQYF. In DNA, the CDR3 is TGTGCCAGTAGTTTCCTATGGACTAGCGGGCAAGAGACCCAGTACTTC. The variable domain in full, with the rest retrieved from reference TRBV19 and TRBJ2-5, is DGGITQSPKYLFRKEGQNVTLSCEQNLNHDAMYWYRQDPGQGLRLIYYSQIVNDFQKGDIAEGYSVSREKKESFPLTVTSAQKNPTAFYLCASSFLWTSGQETQYFGPGTRLLVL.

CDR3 nucleotides: TGTGCCAGCAGAGCGGACAGGGGCACTGGAAACACCATATATTTT. This translates into CASRADRGTGNTIYF. V is TRBV6-1 and J is TRBJ1-3, with 9 bases that match TRBD1. The CDR3 spans 15 residues. The germline V gene encodes CDR1 MNHNS and CDR2 SASEGT. Trimming took 6 bases from V and 2 from J; bases not matched to a gene: 5.

The V call is TRBV18, the J call TRBJ2-1, with D perhaps matching TRBD1 (8 bases). V shed 6 bases and J shed 14 bases, with 20 bases lying between them. Germline V gene lookup returns CDR1 KGHSH and CDR2 LQKENI. The CDR3 is 13 amino acids. The CDR3 region is CASSTGEPGGEFF. The DNA for the CDR3 is TGTGCCAGCTCGACAGGGGAGCCTGGGGGGGAGTTCTTC.

The CDR3 nucleotides are TGTGCCAGCAGCCGACAGGGGGCCGGCGGGGAGCTGTTTTTT. Protein sequence: CASSRQGAGGELFF. The rearrangement joins TRBV5-4 to TRBJ2-2; TRBD1 agrees at 10 bases. This CDR3 comprises 14 residues. With 4 bases clipped from V and 7 bases from J, the junction kept 4 bases outside the gene matches. Germline V gene data show CDR1 as SGHNT and CDR2 as YYREEE (reference sequence).

This clone came up a few times. The chain recombines TRBV18 with TRBJ2-7; 11 bases map to TRBD2. Looked up from germline, CDR1 is KGHSH and CDR2 is LQKENI. The CDR3 has 16 residues. J gave up 3 bases and V 0 bases, and 4 bases lay outside the gene matches. This CDR3 is CASSPPTSGGYYEQYF. DNA for the CDR3: TGTGCCAGCTCACCACCAACTAGCGGGGGATACTACGAGCAGTACTTC.

The chain couples TRBV5-1 to TRBJ1-1; 7 bases fit TRBD1. The CDR3 totals 17 residues. Unmatched junction bases numbered 9, after V lost 0 bases and J lost 1 base. Germline V CDR1 and CDR2: SGHRS, YFSETQ. CDR3 sequence (DNA): TGCGCCAGCAGCTTGGGGGACAGTGCCCTGAAGAACACTGAAGCTTTCTTT. As protein: CASSLGDSALKNTEAFF.